The present entry profiles one TCR beta chain with its context. The antigen is undetermined. The sample comes from a study of T cells expressing NK-cell markers. Turning to the study itself: HCMV seropositivity characterized seven of the eight sequenced donors, and seronegativity one.

cDNA encoding TCR beta was synthesized via 5'RACE template switching incorporating UMIs. No DNA is given; TCRdb re-called the 5' RACE reads and lists each CDR3 protein once. This table lists about 30,000 distinct CDR3 sequences. Findings and caveats of the study: HCMV specificity of the expanded NKG2C+ T cell clones was not established. In five to seven donors, dominant CD3+CD56+NKG2C+ clonotypes ranked among the top 10 CD8+ clonotypes.

The TCR was taken from a woman between 18 and 70 years old in good health. Input material: blood T cells: a sorted CD56 or NKG2C T cell subset, CD4+ or CD8+ T cells, or bulk PBMC T cells (not recorded which).

The chain's CDR3 is CASSFGDKPSTDTQYF. The chain couples TRBV12-3 or TRBV12-4 to TRBJ2-3; TCRdb reports TRBD2, a call that lacks DNA to check it against. This CDR3 is 16 amino acids long.